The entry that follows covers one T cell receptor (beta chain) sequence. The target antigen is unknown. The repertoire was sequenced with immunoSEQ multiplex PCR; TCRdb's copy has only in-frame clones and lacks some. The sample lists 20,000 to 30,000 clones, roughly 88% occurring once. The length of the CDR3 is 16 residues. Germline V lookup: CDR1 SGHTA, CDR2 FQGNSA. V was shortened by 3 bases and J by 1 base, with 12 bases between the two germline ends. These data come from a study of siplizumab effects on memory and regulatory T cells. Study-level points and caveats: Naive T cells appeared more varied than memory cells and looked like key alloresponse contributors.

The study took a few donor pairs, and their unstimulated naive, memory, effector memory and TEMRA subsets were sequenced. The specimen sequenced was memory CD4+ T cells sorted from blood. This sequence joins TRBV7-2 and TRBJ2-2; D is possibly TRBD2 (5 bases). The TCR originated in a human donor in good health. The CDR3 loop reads CASSFSGGLNTGELFF. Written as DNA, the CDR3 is TGTGCCAGCAGCTTTTCGGGCGGGTTGAACACCGGGGAGCTGTTTTTT.